This TCR beta chain is from a study of immune evolution from preneoplasia to lung adenocarcinoma. Libraries were prepared by immunoSEQ multiplex PCR; TCRdb keeps only in-frame clonotypes and omits some of them. The table shows about 5,000 clones, with more than 65% occurring only once. Histologic diagnosis was independently verified by two lung pathologists. Trimming left V 2 bases short and J 8 bases short, with 7 bases between. The germline V gene encodes CDR1 ENHRY and CDR2 SYGVKD. This CDR3 is built from 12 residues. The receptor was derived from a person between 65 and 79 years old with lung adenocarcinoma. The genes are TRBV10-3 and TRBJ2-1; D tentatively fits TRBD1 or TRBD2 (5 bases each). Material: FFPE minimally invasive lung adenocarcinoma tissue. This CDR3 reads CAISELGDEQFF. CDR3 nucleotides: TGTGCCATCAGTGAGCTGGGGGATGAGCAGTTCTTC.